These 19 T cell receptor beta chains were all obtained from the same sample, sequenced in a study of blood T cell repertoires in COVID-19. This table comes from immunoSEQ multiplex PCR, and its TCRdb copy is limited to in-frame clones, with some not included. The data show roughly 90,000 clones, 85% seen once. What was sequenced was peripheral blood. The receptor source for this set is a man at least 80 years old with acute or convalescent COVID-19.

The chain joins TRBV24-1 to TRBJ2-1; 12 positions agree with TRBD2. V shed 9 bases and J 6 bases; nucleotides not matched to a gene: 8. Germline values: CDR1 KGHDR, CDR2 SFDVKD. This CDR3 is built from 15 residues. The CDR3 protein is CATRAGTSGFNEQFF. The CDR3 nucleotides read TGTGCCACCCGCGCGGGGACTAGCGGGTTCAATGAGCAGTTCTTC.

This clone was seen a single time. V is TRBV6-5 and J is TRBJ2-7; 7 bases are shared with TRBD2. Germline V gives CDR1 MNHEY, CDR2 SVGAGI. The CDR3 runs 13 residues. Trimming at V came to 8 bases and at J to 0 bases, leaving 4 bases not matched to a gene. The CDR3 bases are TGTGCCAGCTGGACGGGAGGCTCCTACGAGCAGTACTTC. This translates into CASWTGGSYEQYF.

The chain's CDR3 is CASTLWDRDNGYTF. The CDR3 DNA follows: TGTGCCAGCACCCTATGGGACAGGGATAATGGCTACACCTTC. The chain joins TRBV28 to TRBJ1-2; 9 bases are a match to TRBD1. The junction had 9 bases not matched to a gene; V was cut back by 7 bases and J by 6 bases. This CDR3 comprises 14 residues. CDR1 is MDHEN, CDR2 SYDVKM, per germline.

The V gene is TRBV15, the J gene TRBJ2-7; 10 bases match TRBD1. The trim removed 5 bases at V and 2 bases at J, leaving 3 bases unmatched. Looked up from germline, CDR1 is LNHNV and CDR2 is YYDKDF (reference sequence). The CDR3 extends over 14 amino acids. CDR3 sequence: CATSLDRGAYEQYF. The CDR3 coding sequence is TGTGCCACCAGCCTGGACAGGGGGGCCTACGAGCAGTACTTC.

The V and J genes are TRBV5-5 and TRBJ1-2; 7 positions agree with TRBD1. Germline V gene data show CDR1 as SGHKS and CDR2 as YYEKEE (reference sequence). The CDR3 contains 15 residues. Trimming cost V 4 bases and J 5 bases; bases outside gene matches: 11. Written as DNA, the CDR3 is TGTGCCAGCAGCCCTCCGGGACAGAGGAATTATGGCTACACCTTC. Translating gives CASSPPGQRNYGYTF.

This clone is a singleton in its sample. The chain combines TRBV21-1 with TRBJ1-1; the table's D call, TRBD1, was not checked against the DNA. TRBV21-1 is a recognized pseudogene. This CDR3 has 13 residues. The CDR3 DNA reads as TGTGCCAGCAGCGAACAGGGATTCACTGAAGCTTTCTTT. Amino acids: CASSEQGFTEAFF.

The chain is built from TRBV6-5 and TRBJ1-5; 8 nucleotides align to TRBD1. V was pared by 8 bases and J by 2 bases, with 5 bases of the junction left unmatched. Germline assignment: CDR1 MNHEY and CDR2 SVGAGI. This CDR3 spans 14 amino acids. The DNA of the CDR3 is TGTGCCAGCCGGAGGACAGGGCGCAATCAGCCCCAGCATTTT. Its protein product is CASRRTGRNQPQHF.

CDR3 region: CASSQRGDRGLIYGYTF. CDR3 nucleotide sequence: TGTGCCAGCAGCCAGCGTGGGGACAGGGGGCTTATCTATGGCTACACCTTC. This chain joins TRBV11-2 and TRBJ1-2; 12 bases map to TRBD1. This CDR3 has 17 residues. Germline V gene sequence: CDR1 SGHAT, CDR2 FQNNGV. The J segment lost 4 bases and the V segment lost 5 bases, leaving 11 bases of the junction unmatched. The full variable domain, completed using reference TRBV11-2 and TRBJ1-2, is EAGVAQSPRYKIIEKRQSVAFWCNPISGHATLYWYQQILGQGPKLLIQFQNNGVVDDSQLPKDRFSAERLKGVDSTLKIQPAKLEDSAVYLCASSQRGDRGLIYGYTFGSGTRLTVV.

This sequence joins TRBV30 and TRBJ2-3, with 13 bases aligning to TRBD2. V trimming: 3 bases; J trimming: 2 bases; junction bases outside the gene matches: 2. The germline CDR1 and CDR2 sequences are GTSNPN and SVGIG (reference sequence). CDR3 size: 15 residues. CDR3 residues: CAWSGTSGNTDTQYF. The CDR3 DNA sequence: TGTGCCTGGAGCGGGACTAGCGGGAACACAGATACGCAGTATTTT.

The chain is built from TRBV7-2 and TRBJ2-7; the D is unclear. This CDR3 has 13 amino acids. CDR1 is SGHTA, CDR2 FQGNSA, per germline. Trimming cost V 5 bases and J 4 bases, with 12 bases left between them. This CDR3 is CASSIPTAYEQYF. For the CDR3, the DNA is TGTGCCAGCAGCATCCCTACAGCTTACGAGCAGTACTTC. Complete variable domain (other parts from reference TRBV7-2 and TRBJ2-7): GAGVSQSPSNKVTEKGKDVELRCDPISGHTALYWYRQSLGQGLEFLIYFQGNSAPDKSGLPSDRFSAERTGGSVSTLTIQRTQQEDSAVYLCASSIPTAYEQYFGPGTRLTVT.

The chain couples TRBV13 to TRBJ1-6, with D unclear. The CDR3 contains 16 residues. CDR1 and CDR2 from the germline V gene are PRHDT and FYEKMQ (reference sequence). The V end lost 8 bases, the J end lost 10 bases, and 24 bases lay between the germline ends. DNA for the CDR3: TGTGCCAGCGGATCTAGCTTAACCGGTCTCAGCTCACCCCTCCACTTT. Translated, it gives CASGSSLTGLSSPLHF.

This clone was observed once. This chain connects TRBV15 to TRBJ2-3; 7 nucleotides match TRBD2. J gave up 6 bases and V 1 base, and 10 bases lay outside the gene matches. The CDR3 totals 16 residues. CDR1 is LNHNV, CDR2 YYDKDF, per germline (reference sequence). The CDR3 spells CATSRVGLAVADTQYF. The CDR3 DNA is TGTGCCACCAGCAGAGTGGGGCTAGCGGTAGCCGATACGCAGTATTTT. Drawing the rest from reference TRBV15 and TRBJ2-3, the complete variable domain is DAMVIQNPRYQVTQFGKPVTLSCSQTLNHNVMYWYQQKSSQAPKLLFHYYDKDFNNEADTPDNFQSRRPNTSFCFLDIRSPGLGDTAMYLCATSRVGLAVADTQYFGPGTRLTVL.

V and J are TRBV4-1 and TRBJ2-7, with 8 nucleotides matching TRBD1. The CDR3 is 17 residues long. The germline gives CDR1 MGHRA, CDR2 YSYEKL. The J segment lost 0 bases and the V segment lost 1 base, leaving 8 bases of the junction unmatched. Written as DNA, the CDR3 is TGCGCCAGCAGCCAAGCTCCTACAGGGGGGAGCTCCTACGAGCAGTACTTC. Protein: CASSQAPTGGSSYEQYF.

The V gene is TRBV30, the J gene TRBJ2-3; 9 nucleotides line up with TRBD1. Germline values: CDR1 GTSNPN, CDR2 SVGIG (reference sequence). V dropped 2 bases and J dropped 2; count of bases not matched to a gene: 8. The CDR3 consists of 16 residues. CDR3 sequence: CAWSKGGQGNTDTQYF. The CDR3 DNA sequence: TGTGCCTGGAGTAAGGGCGGACAGGGGAACACAGATACGCAGTATTTT.

The J gene is TRBJ1-4, the V gene TRBV18; D remains ambiguous. The CDR3 extends over 13 amino acids. With 2 bases removed from V and 8 bases from J, the gap between germline ends came to 9 bases. Germline V gives CDR1 KGHSH, CDR2 LQKENI. The CDR3 nucleotides read TGTGCCAGCTCACCATCGGGGAGCGAAAAACTGTTTTTT. Amino acid sequence: CASSPSGSEKLFF.

The rearrangement uses TRBV7-9 and TRBJ2-5; 7 positions agree with TRBD2. Trimming removed 1 base from V and 5 bases from J; junction bases left unmatched: 1. In germline, CDR1 is SEHNR, CDR2 FQNEAQ (reference sequence). This CDR3 has 13 residues. CDR3 bases: TGTGCCAGCAGCTTAGGGGGAGGGGAGACCCAGTACTTC. Its translation is CASSLGGGETQYF.

In this sample, this clone turned up a few times. The J gene is TRBJ1-1, the V gene TRBV5-4; 9 bases align to TRBD1. The CDR3 extends over 17 amino acids. Germline V gene sequence: CDR1 SGHNT, CDR2 YYREEE (reference sequence). Unmatched junction bases numbered 13, after V lost 6 bases and J lost 1 base. The CDR3 sequence: CASTPKDRGTPNTEAFF. CDR3 coding DNA: TGTGCCAGCACCCCCAAAGACAGGGGGACTCCGAACACTGAAGCTTTCTTT. Full variable domain (missing parts from reference TRBV5-4 and TRBJ1-1): ETGVTQSPTHLIKTRGQQVTLRCSSQSGHNTVSWYQQALGQGPQFIFQYYREEENGRGNFPPRFSGLQFPNYSSELNVNALELDDSALYLCASTPKDRGTPNTEAFFGQGTRLTVV.

The chain uses TRBV19 and TRBJ2-1; 12 bases agree with TRBD2. Looked up from germline, CDR1 is LNHDA and CDR2 is SQIVND (reference sequence). J was trimmed by 10 bases and V by 7 bases; bases with no gene match: 11. The length of the CDR3 is 15 residues. The CDR3, as DNA: TGTGCCAGTACCCAGACTAGCGGGAGCCCCAAAGAGCAGTTCTTC. It specifies CASTQTSGSPKEQFF.

The chain couples TRBV5-4 to TRBJ2-2; 13 bases agree with TRBD2. The junction had 12 bases not matched to a gene; V was cut back by 4 bases and J by 6 bases. The CDR3 has 18 amino acids. Germline V gives CDR1 SGHNT, CDR2 YYREEE (reference sequence). In DNA form, the CDR3 reads TGTGCCAGCAGCCCCACCCCCAGGACTAGCGGGAGTGCCGGGGAGCTGTTTTTT. It codes for CASSPTPRTSGSAGELFF.